This TCR beta chain was observed in a study of cytomegalovirus exposure and HLA in healthy donors (dated by TCRdb to 2015 to 2018). About the full investigation: An earlier analysis of 587 of the donors reported approximately 300 Gb of sequence data and 90 million to 120 million unique TCR beta sequences obtained from about 179 million T cells. To study patterns of TCR occurrence, a later analysis re-analyzed previously published TCR beta repertoires from just over 650 donors and added high-resolution HLA genotyping. A separate validation cohort of roughly 130 different subjects was used in addition to the approximately 700-subject first cohort. HLA typing included class I and class II loci at four-digit resolution. An early release that covered around 590 HLA-typed donors contained about 300 gigabases of sequencing data and tens of millions of unique TCR sequences. In the later analysis, no new phenotypic data were used to find candidate immune exposures; instead, reliance was placed on TCR beta sequences and their occurrence across donors. Among roughly 370 genotyped donors of the cohort, an average of approximately 230,000 unique TCR beta nucleotide sequences were sequenced per donor, 15% to 20% of them non-productive. The genetic ancestry cluster associated with self-reported Caucasian donors included around 76% of the 398 genotyped donors. Because of strong linkage in the cohort, five DR-DQ haplotypes were treated as single units for association and clustering. Using immunosequencing, the study profiled T cell repertoires from 500 to 800 subjects and related those repertoires to cytomegalovirus serostatus. Donor age, sex, ethnicity and CMV serostatus were compiled together with the repertoire data. The study aimed to test whether signatures of past pathogen exposure could be identified by cataloging public T cell receptors. The study combined high-throughput TCR immunosequencing, statistical association of individual TCRs with disease status, and machine learning to predict cytomegalovirus infection status. The number of donors typed differed by locus, with 629-630 for A, B, C, DRB1 and DQB1, roughly 520 for DQA1, about 610 for DPA1, and 400 to 490 for DPB1. An earlier analysis of about 600 of the donors used high-throughput TCR beta sequencing to judge whether each TCR beta V gene segment behaved as functional or pseudogenic. Genome-wide SNP genotypes for about 65% of the roughly 700 donors were used in a later genetic analysis, which treated that subset as a discovery cohort. Every discovery cohort repertoire had been produced on one sequencing platform.

The library was produced with the immunoSEQ multiplex PCR assay. For the multiplex PCR, a mixture combining 60 forward primers for TCR Vbeta segments and 13 reverse primers for TCR Jbeta segments was used. Amplification of the CDR3 region of rearranged TCR beta genes was performed with a multiplex PCR assay on genomic DNA. Amplified TCR beta libraries were sequenced as 87-base-pair reads on the Illumina HiSeq System. On the authors' methods: Across the 640 or so repertoires, a later analysis counted 78 million or so unique TCR beta chains, 9.5 million to 12 million of which were shared by at least two donors. A nearest-neighbor algorithm error-corrected the raw reads and collapsed the reads into unique sequences, merging closely related sequences to remove PCR and sequencing errors. Alignment of CDR3 sequences to IMGT reference sequences was used to assign V, D and J gene segments. Each retained sequence needed at least a six-nucleotide match to both a V gene segment and a J gene segment. Rearrangements were called productive when the CDR3 lacked stop codons and stayed in frame with V and J; all others were non-productive. Following IMGT convention, CDR3 was defined as the stretch from the second conserved V-encoded cysteine up to the conserved J-encoded phenylalanine. The earlier analysis of fewer than 750 of the donors excluded sequences that lacked an unambiguous match to a single V gene segment. An earlier analysis of 450 to 650 of the donors called V segments functional above 56.7% productive rearrangements and segregating when the between-donor standard deviation exceeded 5%. A statistical classification framework was developed to diagnose cytomegalovirus status using the catalog of TCR beta chain sequences. A later analysis assigned V and J genes by comparing TCR nucleotide sequences with IMGT/GENE-DB human TR gene sequences. The TCRdist pipeline was used in a later analysis to assign CDR3 sequences and most-parsimonious VDJ recombination scenarios. In a later analysis, every TCR beta chain was defined by the combination of its CDR3 amino acid sequence and its V-gene family, and reads without a unique V-gene family were dropped. A later analysis removed roughly 590 highly shared, low-generation-probability nucleotide sequences to deal with suspected cross-contamination and a sequencing artifact. In a later analysis, a clonal expansion index was calculated for each public chain from normalized within-repertoire ranks of inferred template counts. Generation probabilities in a later analysis came from a VDJ recombination model fitted to out-of-frame rearrangements, and those results were checked against IGoR. A later analysis scored TCR-TCR, TCR-HLA and TCR-CMV co-occurrence with hypergeometric tests, applying a repertoire-size bias correction to TCR pairs. In a later analysis, false discovery rates were estimated by permuting HLA or CMV assignments 20 times. In a later analysis, co-occurring TCRs were grouped with DBSCAN, and TCRdist sequence similarity was added when clustering was performed within HLA-allele-positive subsets. Repertoires with fewer than 30,000 or more than 120,000 public chains, plus five repertoires with anomalous nucleotide sharing, were excluded from co-occurrence clustering. The immuneACCESS repertoire file appears here via TCRdb, limited to in-frame rearrangements. These files lack a portion of the clones; in checked studies, under half of the deficit traces to unresolved V genes, and the cause of the others is not known. Clone size and V and J calls were adopted from that table, with D and trimming inferred from the DNA. The sample includes more than 95,000 clones, with 70% to 75% observed a single time. Around 1.5% of the sample is held by the ten biggest clonotypes.

What the study reported, not specific to this receptor: A later genetic analysis associated a missense DCLRE1C variant with V-gene and J-gene trimming of TCR beta chains, and an independent cohort replicated the association. The authors suggested that the approach could potentially be generalized to other disease states and immunological phenotypes. Compared with the approximately 670-donor mean, donors in an Asian-associated ancestry cluster had fewer N-insertions in productive TCRs, according to a later genetic analysis. Some IMGT-functional V segments, including TRBV6-2 and TRBV6-3, could not be distinguished by the 87-base-pair reads and were therefore excluded. In a later analysis, HLA-associated TCR beta chains showed more clonal expansion and lower generation probabilities than non-associated chains that were equally common. A group of highly shared sequence variants was considered likely to be a technical artifact of the sequencing pipeline. A further reported finding was that TCR beta sequences accurately predicted the HLA-A and HLA-B alleles for most subjects in the first cohort. Seventeen rarely observed V segments, including chromosome 9 orphons, were excluded from the earlier analysis of just under 600 of the donors because counts were too low. Correlated functional status among segregating V segments might reflect linkage disequilibrium, but an unknown experimental factor could not be ruled out. When HLA alleles, especially DR and DQ, strongly co-occurred, TCR associations were difficult to assign to individual alleles. HLA typing was unavailable for some donors at each locus, so association tests used only the typed subset. Specific HLA alleles were associated with 15,000 to 20,000 TCR beta sequences at a false discovery rate of 0.05 in a later analysis. Most CMV-associated TCR beta chains appeared to be HLA-restricted in a later analysis, and the HLA associations seemed to be driven largely by CMV exposure. The presence/absence analyses assumed that sequencing depth was roughly uniform across donors, and that assumption may not be true. A few of the identified cytomegalovirus-associated TCR beta chains were confirmed in vitro to be specific for cytomegalovirus antigens. Several of the top co-occurrence clusters appeared to be linked to parvovirus B19, influenza, CMV and Epstein-Barr virus, according to a later analysis. Most TCR sequences were observed very rarely across donors, whereas some public TCRs were present in many individuals. The study gave a list of under 200 TCR beta chains associated with cytomegalovirus. Only TCR beta chains were sequenced in this cohort, and the absence of alpha or paired-chain data limited detectable features. In a later analysis, TCR association rates were found to vary across HLA loci, with the most associated TCRs seen for DRB1 alleles and the fewest for HLA-C alleles. In an earlier analysis of fewer than 700 of the donors, most TCR beta V segments appeared in productive rearrangements about 87% or about 30% of the time, broadly matching IMGT annotations. The only immune exposure information available for the cohort was CMV serostatus. Cytomegalovirus status was reported to be diagnosed by the classifier with high specificity and sensitivity in both the original and validation cohorts.

This clone came up a few times. This receptor's antigen is unknown. No per-base quality is available; no much larger clone lies one base away. In total, about 650 healthy bone marrow donors made up the cohort. Cohort members were all nominally healthy when sampled, although unrecorded immune exposures were likely present. The donor tested CMV seronegative, placing the donor among the 352 seronegative members of the cohort. Every donor gave a peripheral blood sample, and the peripheral blood mononuclear cells from that sample were used for TCR beta sequencing. The Qiagen DNeasy Blood Extraction Kit was used to extract genomic DNA from the blood cell samples. V loses 4 bases at its end and J loses 6 bases; junction bases beyond the gene matches: 13. The germline V gene provides CDR1 ENHRY and CDR2 SYGVKD. The CDR3 holds 17 amino acids from the cysteine to the phenylalanine. The DNA shown is the 51-base CDR3, in frame from base 1.

The chain links TRBV10-3 with TRBJ2-1, and 9 bases in between align with TRBD2. This TCR was recovered from a woman aged 18-29 years in good health and CMV-seronegative. Sequenced input: PBMCs. The bases read TGTGCCATCAGTGCCGTGCTGGAGCGGGGGGCCCCCAATGAGCAGTTCTTC. The translation is CAISAVLERGAPNEQFF.